This T cell receptor beta chain was identified in a study of T cell repertoires in cytomegalovirus infection (dated by TCRdb to 2018 to 2020). Concerning the study at large: Donor HLA type was relevant to the analysis, because carriage of CMV infection together with the matching HLA type was indicated by public TCR beta signatures. The full study reports these points: In both this cohort and an independent cohort of several hundred donors, the cumulative frequency of public TCR beta family members distinguished carriers of CMV infection plus the relevant HLA type. In the ex vivo response, HLA-C-restricted CMV-specific TCR beta clonotypes were dominant, and in two of eight donors the single most frequent clonotype came from this HLA-C-restricted group.

In the germline V gene (reference sequence), CDR1 corresponds to SSHAT and CDR2 to FNYEAQ. From its cysteine to its phenylalanine, the CDR3 spans 13 amino acids. Of all the DNA, just the CDR3 is kept, 39 bases in frame from base 1. Many counts were recorded for this clonotype. Its binding antigen is unknown. An end of the junction does not agree with germline; a read error may underlie this. The sample was run on an Illumina HiSeq 1500. In TCRdb, the public reads were trimmed at Q25 with fastp and aligned with MiXCR, with productive beta chains retained. Every CDR3 protein is listed once, alongside the most common genes and DNA of its rows. Present in this sample are a few hundred thousand distinct CDR3 sequences, approximately 17% of which were seen just once. More than 45% of the sample is in the top ten clones.

Sequenced input: CD8+ T cells from PBMCs. The chain is encoded by TRBV7-7 joined to TRBJ2-7; TRBD2 is possibly the D segment (5 matching bases). This TCR was sampled from a human donor in good health (CMV status not recorded). Some clones in this sample may be carry-over from other donors' samples. The bases read TGTGCTAGCAGCTTATGGGAGAGGGACGAGCAGTACTTC. This yields the protein CASSLWERDEQYF.